The 26 T cell receptor beta chains below come from one sample, sequenced in a study of T cells in Graves' hyperthyroidism and ophthalmopathy. TCR beta CDR3 regions were amplified from RNA. TCR CDR3 regions were first amplified by RT-PCR with HTBI primers. Each CDR3 protein is one row after TCRdb ran MiXCR on the multiplex PCR reads. The data hold about 720,000 distinct CDR3 sequences, with approximately 19% observed a single time. The specimen sequenced was blood. The source of these receptors is a woman aged 45 to 65 with Graves' hyperthyroidism that later progressed to Graves' ophthalmopathy.

The rearrangement links TRBV3-1 to TRBJ2-7; TRBD1 matches at 8 bases. V shed 3 bases and J 3 bases; nucleotides not matched to a gene: 4. The CDR3 covers 14 residues. Per germline, CDR1 LGHDT and CDR2 YNNKEL (reference sequence). The CDR3 sequence is CASSHWDRSYEQYF. The CDR3 DNA reads TGTGCCAGCAGCCACTGGGACAGGAGCTACGAGCAGTACTTC.

The chain uses TRBV29-1 and TRBJ1-1, with a tentative D call TRBD1 (5 bases). The CDR3 is made up of 13 amino acids. V was pared by 7 bases and J by 1 base, with 13 bases between. Germline V gives CDR1 SQVTM, CDR2 ANQGSEA. Here the CDR3 reads CSGTGQGNTEAFF. The CDR3 coding sequence is TGCAGCGGTACTGGGCAGGGGAACACTGAAGCTTTCTTT.

In its sample, this clonotype was seen a few times. The V gene is TRBV4-1, the J gene TRBJ2-3; a possible D gene is TRBD1 (6 bases). Trimming removed 0 bases at V and 2 bases at J, with 12 bases between. The CDR3 extends over 16 amino acids. Germline CDR1 reads MGHRA; CDR2 reads YSYEKL. The CDR3 bases are TGCGCCAGCAGCCAAGATCTGGGGGCCCCCACAGATACGCAGTATTTT. Translation: CASSQDLGAPTDTQYF.

This clonotype has just a few counts. The rearrangement uses TRBV4-1 and TRBJ2-2; weak D call: TRBD1 (5 bases). CDR1 is MGHRA, CDR2 YSYEKL, per germline. V shed 3 bases and J shed 1 base, with 9 bases lying between them. The length of the CDR3 is 15 residues. Here the CDR3 reads CASSHTRGNTGELFF. The CDR3, as DNA: TGCGCCAGCAGCCACACAAGGGGGAACACCGGGGAGCTGTTTTTT.

In this sample, this clonotype turned up many times. DNA for the CDR3: TGTGCCAGCAGCTCCGGGACAGGGAGCAATCAGCCCCAGCATTTT. Its protein is CASSSGTGSNQPQHF. V gene TRBV7-9 combines with J gene TRBJ1-5, with 9 bases fitting TRBD1. The CDR3 is 15 amino acids. After removal of 4 bases from V and 1 base from J, the junction contained 2 bases not matched to a gene. Per the germline V gene, CDR1 is SEHNR and CDR2 is FQNEAQ (reference sequence). Full variable domain (outside the CDR3, taken from reference TRBV7-9 and TRBJ1-5): DTGVSQNPRHKITKRGQNVTFRCDPISEHNRLYWYRQTLGQGPEFLTYFQNEAQLEKSRLLSDRFSAERPKGSFSTLEIQRTEQGDSAMYLCASSSGTGSNQPQHFGDGTRLSIL.

This clonotype was found a few times. The CDR3: CASSSGQGGGWEAFF. The CDR3 nucleotides are TGTGCCAGCAGTTCCGGACAGGGCGGGGGATGGGAAGCTTTCTTT. This sequence joins TRBV27 and TRBJ1-1; 8 bases align to TRBD1. Trimming cost V 4 bases and J 8 bases; bases outside gene matches: 12. The CDR3 has 15 amino acids. Germline V gene data show CDR1 as MNHEY and CDR2 as SMNVEV (reference sequence).

The chain has TRBV20-1 and TRBJ2-2; D is unclear. The CDR3 spans 16 residues. Germline lookup yields CDR1 DFQATT and CDR2 SNEGSKA (reference sequence). V shed 2 bases and J shed 6 bases, with 19 bases lying between them. The CDR3 sequence: CSARPYQPNRAGELFF. The DNA of the CDR3 is TGCAGTGCTAGACCCTATCAACCGAACAGAGCCGGGGAGCTGTTTTTT.

This clonotype was recorded at least ten times. The chain links TRBV11-2 to TRBJ2-1; D remains ambiguous. Trimming pared 3 bases from V and 8 bases from J, leaving 17 bases between. The CDR3 has 15 residues. Looked up from germline, CDR1 is SGHAT and CDR2 is FQNNGV. This chain's CDR3 is CASSFGPIPKHEQFF. The CDR3 DNA reads as TGTGCCAGCAGCTTCGGGCCAATCCCCAAGCATGAGCAGTTCTTC.

This clonotype appeared once. The rearrangement uses TRBV20-1 and TRBJ1-4; 9 nucleotides agree with TRBD1. Trimming at V came to 6 bases and at J to 7 bases, leaving 3 bases not matched to a gene. CDR1 and CDR2 (germline): DFQATT, SNEGSKA (reference sequence). The length of the CDR3 is 12 residues. This CDR3 reads CSARDRAEKLFF. CDR3 sequence (DNA): TGCAGTGCGCGGGACAGGGCTGAAAAACTGTTTTTT.

In its sample, this clonotype was seen many times. V and J are TRBV18 and TRBJ2-1; 8 bases map to TRBD2. Trimming cost V 5 bases and J 2 bases; bases outside gene matches: 2. Germline V gene data show CDR1 as KGHSH and CDR2 as LQKENI. CDR3 length: 14 amino acids. CDR3 DNA sequence: TGTGCCAGCTCAACGGGACTAGCCTACAATGAGCAGTTCTTC. Protein: CASSTGLAYNEQFF.

J is TRBJ1-1 and V is TRBV10-3; possibly TRBD1 for D (5 bases). Trimming took 10 bases from V and 6 from J, leaving 18 bases between them. CDR1 is ENHRY and CDR2 is SYGVKD in the germline V gene. There are 13 residues in the CDR3. The CDR3 nucleotides read TGTGCCACATCATCGGGGGTTGCAGCTGAAGCTTTCTTT. Translation gives CATSSGVAAEAFF.

The gene calls are TRBV6-1 and TRBJ1-6; possibly TRBD1 for D (5 bases). CDR3 length equals 15 residues. In germline, CDR1 is MNHNS, CDR2 SASEGT. V was cut by 0 bases and J by 8 bases, with 11 bases left in between. The CDR3 sequence: CASSEAGGGDSPLHF. Written as DNA, the CDR3 is TGTGCCAGCAGTGAAGCGGGCGGAGGGGATTCACCCCTCCACTTT.

The rearrangement uses TRBV18 and TRBJ2-5; TRBD2 might be the D (5 bases). Looked up from germline, CDR1 is KGHSH and CDR2 is LQKENI. Trimming cost V 0 bases and J 5 bases, with 10 bases left between them. The CDR3 is 14 residues long. Here the CDR3 reads CASSPPGSGETQYF. DNA for the CDR3: TGTGCCAGCTCACCACCGGGGAGCGGCGAGACCCAGTACTTC.

The rearrangement links TRBV5-1 to TRBJ1-4, with D possibly being TRBD1 (6 bases). The CDR3 runs 14 residues. Germline V lookup: CDR1 SGHRS, CDR2 YFSETQ. Trimming took 4 bases from V and 2 from J, leaving 9 bases between them. The CDR3 sequence is CASSVDSTNEKLFF. CDR3 nucleotide sequence: TGCGCCAGCAGCGTGGACAGCACTAATGAAAAACTGTTTTTT.

Here the CDR3 DNA reads TGTGCCATCAGTGAGTCCCCCAGGGGCAGACTAGCGGGGGGACAAGAGACCCAGTACTTC. This sequence encodes CAISESPRGRLAGGQETQYF. The rearrangement links TRBV10-3 to TRBJ2-5, with 13 nucleotides matching TRBD2. The CDR3 sequence is 20 residues long. Trimming at V came to 0 bases and at J to 2 bases, leaving 12 bases not matched to a gene. CDR1 and CDR2 from the germline V gene are ENHRY and SYGVKD.

This clonotype has at least ten counts. DNA for the CDR3: TGTGCCAGCAGTTCCTCATTTGGCAGCGGGGACATAAGCACAGATACGCAGTATTTT. Its translation is CASSSSFGSGDISTDTQYF. The chain combines TRBV12-3 or TRBV12-4 with TRBJ2-3, with D possibly being TRBD2 (7 bases). Trimming took 4 bases from V and 0 from J, leaving 23 bases between them. The CDR3 covers 19 residues.

The chain is built from TRBV15 and TRBJ2-2, with D perhaps matching TRBD2 (6 bases). The V gene's germline CDR1 is LNHNV and CDR2 YYDKDF (reference sequence). Between the trimmed V and J ends, which lost 1 base and 2 bases, there was a span of 11 bases. This CDR3 has 16 amino acids. This CDR3 is CATSRGGVANTGELFF. The CDR3 nucleotides are TGTGCCACCAGCAGAGGGGGGGTAGCCAACACCGGGGAGCTGTTTTTT.

This clonotype was seen repeatedly, ten times or more. The chain joins TRBV7-9 to TRBJ2-7; 7 bases agree with TRBD2. The CDR3 has 14 residues. After removal of 5 bases from V and 3 bases from J, the junction contained 7 bases not matched to a gene. The germline CDR1 and CDR2 sequences are SEHNR and FQNEAQ (reference sequence). CDR3 protein: CASSPAGLLYEQYF. The DNA for the CDR3 is TGTGCCAGCAGCCCAGCGGGACTACTCTACGAGCAGTACTTC.

This clonotype has only a few counts. The chain uses TRBV5-6 and TRBJ2-1; 10 bases are a match to TRBD1. The CDR3 extends over 14 amino acids. Unmatched junction bases numbered 5, after V lost 5 bases and J lost 6 bases. Per the germline V gene, CDR1 is SGHDT and CDR2 is YYEEEE. This CDR3 is CASRRRTGGNEQFF. CDR3 nucleotide sequence: TGTGCCAGCAGAAGAAGGACAGGGGGCAATGAGCAGTTCTTC.

The CDR3 sequence is CSAPLGTDTQYF. Here the CDR3 DNA reads TGCAGTGCCCCGCTCGGCACAGATACGCAGTATTTT. The genes are TRBV20-1 and TRBJ2-3; no firm D call. The V end lost 6 bases, the J end lost 1 base, and 8 bases lay between the germline ends. This CDR3 contains 12 residues. Germline loops: CDR1 DFQATT, CDR2 SNEGSKA (reference sequence).

This clonotype was observed at least ten times. The rearrangement uses TRBV6-1 and TRBJ1-3; D gene ambiguous. V was pared by 1 base and J by 2 bases, with 6 bases between. This CDR3 has 14 amino acids. CDR1 and CDR2 from the germline V gene are MNHNS and SASEGT. Here the CDR3 reads CASSEGAAGNTIYF. The CDR3 DNA reads as TGTGCCAGCAGTGAAGGGGCCGCTGGAAACACCATATATTTT.

This clonotype was found many times. The chain has TRBV7-9 and TRBJ2-7, with D perhaps given as TRBD1 or TRBD2 (5 bases each). The CDR3 covers 14 residues. Germline V lookup: CDR1 SEHNR, CDR2 FQNEAQ (reference sequence). Trimming left V 6 bases short and J 2 bases short, with 14 bases between. In DNA form, the CDR3 reads TGTGCCAGCAGTGGGGGTCGGGGAGCCTACGAGCAGTACTTC. This gives the protein CASSGGRGAYEQYF. Complete variable domain (other parts from reference TRBV7-9 and TRBJ2-7): DTGVSQNPRHKITKRGQNVTFRCDPISEHNRLYWYRQTLGQGPEFLTYFQNEAQLEKSRLLSDRFSAERPKGSFSTLEIQRTEQGDSAMYLCASSGGRGAYEQYFGPGTRLTVT.

The chain joins TRBV5-1 to TRBJ1-4; D call uncertain. The germline CDR1 and CDR2 sequences are SGHRS and YFSETQ. Trimming shortened V by 4 bases and J by 0 bases, and 10 bases separated the two germline ends. This CDR3 comprises 15 residues. The CDR3 reads CASSLGVATNEKLFF. CDR3 nucleotide sequence: TGCGCCAGCAGCCTGGGAGTTGCAACTAATGAAAAACTGTTTTTT.

The chain recombines TRBV7-2 with TRBJ2-6, with no clear D. Trimming took off 1 base at V and 1 base at J, with 14 bases between the two ends. The CDR3 runs to 18 residues. Germline V lookup: CDR1 SGHTA, CDR2 FQGNSA. The chain's CDR3 is CASSLDRQDDSGANVLTF. The CDR3 DNA reads as TGTGCCAGCAGCTTAGATCGGCAGGACGATTCTGGGGCCAACGTCCTGACTTTC.

This clonotype was observed at least ten times. V and J are TRBV5-1 and TRBJ2-3; 9 bases align to TRBD2. V was clipped by 0 bases and J by 0 bases; unmatched bases: 8. Germline V gives CDR1 SGHRS, CDR2 YFSETQ. The CDR3 has 18 amino acids. The CDR3 sequence: CASSLAVGLASSTDTQYF. CDR3 nucleotide sequence: TGCGCCAGCAGCTTGGCCGTAGGACTAGCGAGCAGCACAGATACGCAGTATTTT.

This clonotype was observed many times. At one end, the junction sequence differs from germline, possibly due to a read error. The V and J genes are TRBV4-1 and TRBJ1-1; the D is unclear. Germline CDR1 and CDR2: MGHRA and YSYEKL. There are 12 residues in the CDR3. The CDR3 region is CASSQTNTEAFF. CDR3 nucleotides: TGTGCCAGCAGTCAAACCAACACTGAAGCTTTCTTT.